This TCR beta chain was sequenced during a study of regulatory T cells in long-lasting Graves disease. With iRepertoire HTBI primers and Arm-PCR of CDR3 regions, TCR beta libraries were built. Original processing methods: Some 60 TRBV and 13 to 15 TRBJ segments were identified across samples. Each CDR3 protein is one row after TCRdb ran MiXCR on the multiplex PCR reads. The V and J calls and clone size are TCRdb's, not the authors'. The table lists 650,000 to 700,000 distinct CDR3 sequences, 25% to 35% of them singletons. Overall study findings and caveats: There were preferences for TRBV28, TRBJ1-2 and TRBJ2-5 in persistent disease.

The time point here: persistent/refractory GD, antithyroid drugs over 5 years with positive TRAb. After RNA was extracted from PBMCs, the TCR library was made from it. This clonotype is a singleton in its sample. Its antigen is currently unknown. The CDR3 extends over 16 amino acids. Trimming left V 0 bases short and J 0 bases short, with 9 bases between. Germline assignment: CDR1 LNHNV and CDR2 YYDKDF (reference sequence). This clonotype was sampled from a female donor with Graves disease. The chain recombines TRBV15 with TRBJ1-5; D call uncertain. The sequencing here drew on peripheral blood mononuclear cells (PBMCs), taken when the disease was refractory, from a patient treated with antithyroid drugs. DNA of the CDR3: TGTGCCACCAGCAGAGATCACCAGCATAGCAATCAGCCCCAGCATTTT. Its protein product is CATSRDHQHSNQPQHF.